The clone carrying this TCR beta chain has just a few counts. Its antigen is still unknown. The use of a sample-barcoded 5' primer and a J-beta primer mix characterized a second PCR of about 7 to 12 cycles. TCRdb called the 5' RACE reads again in MiXCR, with one record for every CDR3 protein. The data hold more than 800,000 distinct CDR3 sequences, with under 30% observed a single time. The sample originates from a study of blood T cells in healthy people across ages. CDR3 length equals 14 residues. Germline values: CDR1 SGHRS, CDR2 YFSETQ. V lost 5 bases to trimming and J lost 7 bases; unmatched junction nucleotides: 6. Broader study findings: Strong correlation was found linking TCR beta diversity to naive T cell percentage. Aged donors had fewer naive CD4+ cells and lower diversity than long-lived donors. The lack of PBMC sorting stopped any conclusive naive versus antigen-experienced comparison.

The chain carries TRBV5-1 and TRBJ1-2; 12 positions match TRBD1. The TCR sequence derives from a woman at least 80 years old in good health. Sequenced input: blood. The CDR3 region is CASRSGQGASGYTF. As DNA, the CDR3 is TGCGCCAGCAGATCGGGACAGGGGGCATCTGGCTACACCTTC.